This entry features one TCR beta chain sequence. As handled by the study authors: Reference gene primers were amplified, and this amplification served to estimate nucleated cell counts. Clones were sequenced by immunoSEQ multiplex PCR, and TCRdb holds only the in-frame ones, with some missing. The V and J calls and clone size come from that table; D and trimming were worked out from the DNA. The sample records approximately 190,000 clones, 70% to 90% being singletons. Germline V lookup: CDR1 SGHDN, CDR2 FVKESK. This CDR3 has 14 residues. Trimming cost V 6 bases and J 0 bases, with 12 bases left between them. The record originates from a study of blood T cell repertoires in COVID-19. Across the whole study: Samples came from the United States, Italy and Spain, spanning acute and convalescent COVID-19. Sources were T cells, B-cell-depleted T cells, or PBMCs; the material itself was cDNA or gDNA.

The receptor was isolated from a woman aged 35 to 49 who had recovered from COVID-19. The specimen was peripheral blood. The chain couples TRBV14 to TRBJ2-7, with D possibly being TRBD2 (6 bases). The CDR3 sequence is CASRFSGSSYEQYF. CDR3 nucleotide sequence: TGTGCCAGCAGGTTTAGCGGTAGCTCCTACGAGCAGTACTTC.